This TCR beta chain was sequenced during a study of a mutant IDH1 vaccine in newly diagnosed glioma. Study context: The patients received vaccinations eight times, in weeks 1, 3, 5, 7, 11, 15, 19 and 23. Patients got their first vaccination 4-6 weeks after radiotherapy alone, or with temozolomide cycles. Overall study results and limits: Changes to the top peripheral T cell clonotypes appeared unrelated to pseudoprogression.

Clones were sequenced by immunoSEQ multiplex PCR, and TCRdb holds only the in-frame ones, with some missing. The sample lists about 36,000 clones; 75% to 85% were seen once. Time point of the sample: week 11, during vaccination. Every single dose of the vaccine, 300 ug of mutant IDH1 20-mer peptide, came with topical imiquimod. This CDR3 comprises 15 residues. Trimming removed 6 bases from V and 5 bases from J; junction bases left unmatched: 4. Germline loops: CDR1 ENHRY, CDR2 SYGVKD. As to this clone: The antigen is unknown.

The specimen comprised peripheral blood mononuclear cells (PBMCs), sampled from a glioma patient whose treatment included an IDH1 peptide vaccine. The sequence was obtained from a woman in her 30s with glioma. Some clones in this sample may be carry-over from other donors' samples. This chain joins TRBV10-3 and TRBJ2-1, with 13 bases matching TRBD2. CDR3 coding DNA: TGTGCCATCAGGTGGGGACTAGCGGGGAACAATGAGCAGTTCTTC. This codes for CAIRWGLAGNNEQFF.